Listed here are 31 T cell receptor beta chains from one sample, sequenced in a study of T cell changes during pregnancy in multiple sclerosis. Profiling relied on immunoSEQ multiplex PCR, and the TCRdb table lists in-frame clones only, not all of them. Counted here are 35,000 to 45,000 clones, 85% to 90% occurring once; the ten biggest clones make up roughly 0.52%. The sample in question was CD4+ T cells from peripheral blood mononuclear cells, obtained before pregnancy. The receptors shown here come from a female donor with multiple sclerosis, enrolled in a pregnancy study.

V usage is TRBV6-5 and J usage is TRBJ2-7, with 10 nucleotides matching TRBD1. CDR1 and CDR2 from the germline V gene are MNHEY and SVGAGI. The CDR3 loop spans 15 amino acids. V trimming: 6 bases; J trimming: 6 bases; junction bases outside the gene matches: 11. CDR3 bases: TGTGCCAGCAGGGGGCGTGGGGACAGGGGCGGCGAGCAGTACTTC. Translated: CASRGRGDRGGEQYF.

The gene calls are TRBV5-4 and TRBJ1-2; no firm D call. From germline, CDR1 is SGHNT and CDR2 YYREEE (reference sequence). The CDR3 consists of 15 residues. The V and J ends lost 2 bases and 5 bases respectively, with 16 bases between them. In DNA form, the CDR3 reads TGTGCCAGCAGCTTCGTGGCAGCCCCTAGATATGGCTACACCTTC. Translating it yields CASSFVAAPRYGYTF.

The rearrangement uses TRBV6-1 and TRBJ1-2, with D perhaps TRBD1 (6 bases). CDR1 is MNHNS and CDR2 is SASEGT in the germline V gene. The CDR3 runs to 17 residues. The V and J ends lost 4 bases and 6 bases respectively, with 24 bases between them. CDR3 DNA: TGTGCCAGCAGTGCAATAAGCCTAGCTACAGGGACCAATGGCTACACCTTC. This encodes CASSAISLATGTNGYTF.

V and J are TRBV11-2 and TRBJ2-5, with 13 bases matching TRBD2. Germline V lookup: CDR1 SGHAT, CDR2 FQNNGV. CDR3 length: 17 amino acids. The junction had 16 bases not matched to a gene; V was cut back by 8 bases and J by 7 bases. In nucleotides, the CDR3 is TGTGCCAGCGCCACAAGGACTAGCGGGGGTACGGGGGGGACCCAGTACTTC. This sequence encodes CASATRTSGGTGGTQYF.

Relative to its sample, this clone is medium-sized. The chain employs TRBV6-1 and TRBJ1-6; D gene uncertain. CDR1 and CDR2 (germline): MNHNS, SASEGT. This CDR3 spans 13 amino acids. Trimming took off 4 bases at V and 5 bases at J, with 6 bases between the two ends. As DNA, the CDR3 is TGTGCCAGCAGTGTTTATAATAATTCACCCCTCCACTTT. The encoded protein is CASSVYNNSPLHF.

The chain recombines TRBV6-6 with TRBJ1-5; D unresolved. V was pared by 5 bases and J by 4 bases, with 6 bases between. Germline CDR1 reads MNHNY; CDR2 reads SVGAGI (reference sequence). This CDR3 spans 12 amino acids. CDR3 coding DNA: TGTGCCAGCAGTCCCTTGAATCAGCCCCAGCATTTT. It specifies CASSPLNQPQHF.

The genes are TRBV5-6 and TRBJ1-2; TRBD1 matches at 7 bases. CDR1 is SGHDT, CDR2 YYEEEE, per germline. The CDR3 is 14 amino acids. V gave up 3 bases and J gave up 5 bases; unmatched junction bases: 7. CDR3 DNA sequence: TGTGCCAGCAGCTGGTACAGGGGCCCTTATGGCTACACCTTC. It is translated as CASSWYRGPYGYTF.

The chain couples TRBV4-3 to TRBJ2-7; 11 bases agree with TRBD1. The germline CDR1 and CDR2 sequences are LGHNA and YSLEER. The trim removed 3 bases at V and 6 bases at J, leaving 4 bases unmatched. This CDR3 contains 14 residues. The CDR3: CASSQGTGGTEQYF. The CDR3 DNA sequence: TGCGCCAGCAGCCAGGGGACAGGGGGGACCGAGCAGTACTTC.

This clone was seen only once. The gene calls are TRBV9 and TRBJ2-2; 9 positions match TRBD2. This CDR3 comprises 15 residues. After removal of 0 bases from V and 6 bases from J, the junction contained 3 bases not matched to a gene. Looked up from germline, CDR1 is SGDLS and CDR2 is YYNGEE. As DNA, the CDR3 is TGTGCCAGCAGCGTAGCGGGACTAGCAGCCGGGGAGCTGTTTTTT. This sequence encodes CASSVAGLAAGELFF.

The V call is TRBV10-1, the J call TRBJ1-2; D gene uncertain. This CDR3 comprises 12 residues. V was trimmed by 11 bases and J by 4 bases, leaving 14 bases between them. Per germline, CDR1 WNHNN and CDR2 SYGVQD (reference sequence). The CDR3 nucleotides read TGCGCCCTAATAACCCGAGTCTATGGCTACACCTTC. This translates into CALITRVYGYTF.

This chain uses TRBV27 with TRBJ1-2, with TRBD1 identical over 7 bases. Germline CDR1 and CDR2: MNHEY and SMNVEV (reference sequence). The V gene end was trimmed by 5 bases and the J gene end by 5 bases; junction bases not matched to a gene: 5. This CDR3 is 13 amino acids long. CDR3 residues: CASSRQGIYGYTF. DNA of the CDR3: TGTGCCAGCAGTAGACAGGGAATTTATGGCTACACCTTC.

This chain links TRBV7-9 with TRBJ2-3; maybe TRBD2 (6 bases). V was clipped by 3 bases and J by 2 bases, with 12 bases between them. CDR1 SEHNR and CDR2 FQNEAQ come from the germline V gene (reference sequence). This CDR3 is 15 amino acids long. CDR3 nucleotide sequence: TGTGCCAGCAGCTTGTACGGGGGTGTCACAGATACGCAGTATTTT. Its translation: CASSLYGGVTDTQYF.

The chain recombines TRBV11-1 with TRBJ2-3; 9 bases line up with TRBD2. The V gene end was trimmed by 5 bases and the J gene end by 3 bases; junction bases not matched to a gene: 9. Germline CDR1 reads SGHAT; CDR2 reads FQDESV (reference sequence). The CDR3 totals 16 residues. The CDR3 is CASSTRLAEGTDTQYF. CDR3 coding DNA: TGTGCCAGCAGCACCAGACTAGCGGAGGGGACAGATACGCAGTATTTT. The full variable domain, in which reference TRBV11-1 and TRBJ2-3 provide the parts outside the CDR3, is EAEVAQSPRYKITEKSQAVAFWCDPISGHATLYWYRQILGQGPELLVQFQDESVVDDSQLPKDRFSAERLKGVDSTLKIQPAELGDSAMYLCASSTRLAEGTDTQYFGPGTRLTVL.

V gene TRBV7-2 combines with J gene TRBJ1-4; a possible D gene is TRBD1 (6 bases). Germline V gene lookup returns CDR1 SGHTA and CDR2 FQGNSA. The CDR3 has 15 residues. V gave up 4 bases and J gave up 3 bases, with 12 bases separating them. CDR3: CASSYQRTANEKLFF. The CDR3 DNA is TGTGCCAGCAGCTACCAACGGACAGCTAATGAAAAACTGTTTTTT.

The chain employs TRBV10-1 and TRBJ1-2; 7 bases map to TRBD1. Germline V gene lookup returns CDR1 WNHNN and CDR2 SYGVQD (reference sequence). The J segment lost 6 bases and the V segment lost 6 bases, leaving 10 bases of the junction unmatched. This CDR3 comprises 14 residues. As DNA, the CDR3 is TGCGCCAGCAGGGGGACCGGGACAGTTAATGGCTACACCTTC. Its protein product is CASRGTGTVNGYTF.

CDR3 sequence: CASSPDLGRDEQYF. DNA for the CDR3: TGTGCCAGCAGCCCCGACCTGGGCAGGGACGAGCAGTACTTC. V usage is TRBV6-1 and J usage is TRBJ2-7; maybe TRBD1 (5 bases). The CDR3 covers 14 residues. V was pared by 6 bases and J by 5 bases, with 17 bases between. The germline gives CDR1 MNHNS, CDR2 SASEGT.

This chain joins TRBV5-1 and TRBJ2-7, with TRBD1 matching over 9 bases. The V segment lost 4 bases and the J segment 7 bases; nucleotides outside the gene matches: 12. The CDR3 is 15 amino acids. Germline lookup yields CDR1 SGHRS and CDR2 YFSETQ. CDR3 DNA sequence: TGCGCCAGCAGCGGACGGACAGGGGCCCTTCAGGAGCAGTACTTC. Amino acids: CASSGRTGALQEQYF. Supplemented by reference TRBV5-1 and TRBJ2-7, the full variable domain reads KAGVTQTPRYLIKTRGQQVTLSCSPISGHRSVSWYQQTPGQGLQFLFEYFSETQRNKGNFPGRFSGRQFSNSRSEMNVSTLELGDSALYLCASSGRTGALQEQYFGPGTRLTVT.

Remarks on this clone: This sequence may be a read error, since a much larger clone differs from it by one base. The chain combines TRBV4-2 with TRBJ1-2; possible D gene TRBD1, 6 bases. Trimming took 4 bases from V and 2 from J, leaving 8 bases between them. Germline CDR1 reads LGHNA; CDR2 reads YNFKEQ. The CDR3 runs to 13 residues. The CDR3 spells CASSPDRNYGYTF. CDR3 in DNA: TGTGCCAGCAGCCCAGACAGGAACTATGGCTACACCTTC.

This clone was seen only a few times. This chain joins TRBV2 and TRBJ2-3, with 9 bases aligning to TRBD2. Germline CDR1 is SNHLY and CDR2 is FYNNEI. V lost 10 bases to trimming and J lost 4 bases; unmatched junction nucleotides: 15. The CDR3 consists of 16 residues. The CDR3 protein is CATPLNPSGGSDTQYF. In DNA form, the CDR3 reads TGTGCCACCCCCCTAAATCCCAGCGGGGGGTCAGATACGCAGTATTTT.

The chain joins TRBV4-1 to TRBJ1-4; 7 nucleotides match TRBD1. There are 15 residues in the CDR3. CDR1 is MGHRA and CDR2 is YSYEKL in the germline V gene. V lost 1 base and J lost 5; bases outside the gene matches: 4. In nucleotides, the CDR3 is TGCGCCAGCAGCCAAGGCCAGGGGGAAAATGAAAAACTGTTTTTT. Translating it yields CASSQGQGENEKLFF.

This chain joins TRBV29-1 and TRBJ1-5; 8 nucleotides line up with TRBD1. This CDR3 contains 20 residues. Looked up from germline, CDR1 is SQVTM and CDR2 is ANQGSEA. V gave up 7 bases and J gave up 2 bases; unmatched junction bases: 25. The CDR3 DNA reads as TGCAGCGGTCCCTCGGGGGAGGACAGGGTAGTCGGGGGATGCAATCAGCCCCAGCATTTT. Its translation: CSGPSGEDRVVGGCNQPQHF.

This rearrangement joins TRBV27 to TRBJ2-3; D is possibly TRBD1 (5 bases). Germline CDR1 reads MNHEY; CDR2 reads SMNVEV (reference sequence). Trimming removed 3 bases at V and 3 bases at J, with 10 bases between. The CDR3 runs to 14 residues. This CDR3 reads CASSFRAVTDTQYF. CDR3 DNA sequence: TGTGCCAGCAGTTTCAGGGCGGTAACAGATACGCAGTATTTT.

The chain combines TRBV5-4 with TRBJ2-2, with D possibly TRBD1 on 5 matching bases. Trimming shortened V by 7 bases and J by 1 base, and 11 bases separated the two germline ends. Germline V gene data show CDR1 as SGHNT and CDR2 as YYREEE (reference sequence). The CDR3 extends over 14 amino acids. The CDR3 region is CASSAGMNTGELFF. DNA for the CDR3: TGTGCCAGCTCAGCAGGGATGAACACCGGGGAGCTGTTTTTT.

The table lists this clone with a count of one. The chain couples TRBV9 to TRBJ2-3; possible D gene TRBD1, 6 bases. The V end was cut by 3 bases, the J end by 4 bases, with 12 bases between. This CDR3 region has 14 residues. Germline CDR1 SGDLS, CDR2 YYNGEE. The chain's CDR3 is CASSAGQGPDTQYF. The CDR3 coding sequence is TGTGCCAGCAGCGCTGGGCAGGGGCCAGATACGCAGTATTTT.

The rearrangement joins TRBV7-9 to TRBJ1-5; D is undetermined. The germline V and J ends were trimmed by 5 bases and 0 bases, with 11 bases remaining between them. The CDR3 runs 15 residues. Germline V gene sequence: CDR1 SEHNR, CDR2 FQNEAQ (reference sequence). The chain's CDR3 is CASSPLEYSNQPQHF. DNA of the CDR3: TGTGCCAGCAGCCCCCTGGAGTATAGCAATCAGCCCCAGCATTTT.

The V call is TRBV5-4, the J call TRBJ1-2; maybe TRBD1 (6 bases). Between the trimmed V and J ends, which lost 0 bases and 4 bases, there was a span of 10 bases. Germline CDR1 SGHNT, CDR2 YYREEE (reference sequence). The CDR3 runs to 14 residues. The CDR3 DNA follows: TGTGCCAGCAGCTTGGGGGGGCCCACCTATGGCTACACCTTC. Protein product: CASSLGGPTYGYTF. Supplemented by reference TRBV5-4 and TRBJ1-2, the full variable domain reads ETGVTQSPTHLIKTRGQQVTLRCSSQSGHNTVSWYQQALGQGPQFIFQYYREEENGRGNFPPRFSGLQFPNYSSELNVNALELDDSALYLCASSLGGPTYGYTFGSGTRLTVV.

Turning to this clone: One end of the junction varies from germline; a read error may be responsible. This chain joins TRBV10-3 and TRBJ1-1, with a weak D call TRBD1 (5 bases). Germline V gives CDR1 ENHRY, CDR2 SYGVKD. CDR3 size: 13 residues. The CDR3 DNA sequence: TGTGCCATCAGTGAGTCTAGGGGCAGCGAAGGTTTCTTT. Its protein is CAISESRGSEGFF.

V and J are TRBV30 and TRBJ2-5, with a weak D call TRBD1 (6 bases). The CDR3 extends over 15 amino acids. Deletions cut 3 bases from V and 5 bases from J, with 19 bases between. Germline V gene sequence: CDR1 GTSNPN, CDR2 SVGIG (reference sequence). The CDR3 DNA reads TGTGCCTGGAGATCTATAACAGGGACGGGGGAGACCCAGTACTTC. Its protein is CAWRSITGTGETQYF.

The chain has TRBV2 and TRBJ2-3; 10 bases are shared with TRBD2. Germline CDR1 reads SNHLY; CDR2 reads FYNNEI. V was pared by 3 bases and J by 5 bases, with 8 bases of the junction left unmatched. The CDR3 spans 16 residues. CDR3 bases: TGTGCCAGCAGTGAGGAGCGGGGGGGTACGGTAGATACGCAGTATTTT. Translation gives CASSEERGGTVDTQYF.

This clone was recorded only once. This sequence joins TRBV7-2 and TRBJ2-3, with TRBD2 identical over 7 bases. The germline CDR1 and CDR2 sequences are SGHTA and FQGNSA. The CDR3 consists of 16 residues. V shed 6 bases, J shed 2 bases, and the junction held 11 bases outside the gene matches. In nucleotides, the CDR3 is TGTGCCAGCAGGGGGTGGTCTAGCGGCTACACAGATACGCAGTATTTT. Encoded protein: CASRGWSSGYTDTQYF.

J is TRBJ1-1 and V is TRBV7-8; D not resolved. The V end was cut by 5 bases, the J end by 5 bases, with 9 bases between. The CDR3 loop spans 12 amino acids. CDR1 is SGHVS, CDR2 FQNEAQ, per germline. CDR3 protein: CASSPGPTEAFF. The CDR3 DNA reads TGTGCCAGCAGCCCCGGTCCGACTGAAGCTTTCTTT.